These 21 T cell receptor beta chains originate from one sample sequenced in a study of T cells in women clearing cervical HPV infection. Using immunoSEQ multiplex PCR, the repertoire was profiled, and TCRdb retains in-frame clones only, with some absent. This table holds 20,000 to 25,000 clones. Source material: blood buffy coat. These receptors all come from a woman between 18 and 69 years old with a cervical HPV16 infection that either progressed to CIN3+ or cleared (not recorded which).

This clone registers medium-sized by frequency. The CDR3 reads CASSPLRGSVETQYF. The sequenced CDR3 bases are TGTGCCAGCAGTCCCCTTCGGGGGTCAGTGGAGACC. The chain joins TRBV6-2 or TRBV6-3 to TRBJ2-5; possible D gene TRBD2, 6 bases. The read gets to within 3 residues of the CDR3 end, and the germline J gene fills in the rest. Per the germline V gene, CDR1 is MNHEY and CDR2 is SVGEGT. The length of the CDR3 is 15 residues. V shed 5 bases and J shed 5 bases, with 18 bases lying between them.

As to this clone: The read ends 3 residues early relative to the CDR3; the germline J gene fills the gap. The chain has TRBV19 and TRBJ2-7; TRBD1 might be the D (5 bases). The V end was cut by 5 bases, the J end by 0 bases, with 14 bases between. This CDR3 comprises 15 residues. The germline V gene has CDR1 LNHDA and CDR2 SQIVND (reference sequence). The CDR3 bases that were read are TGTGCCAGTAGTGATCCAGGGAACACCTCCTACGAG. It translates to CASSDPGNTSYE. The CDR3 as a whole reads CASSDPGNTSYEQYF. Using reference TRBV19 and TRBJ2-7 for the parts outside the CDR3, the full variable domain is DGGITQSPKYLFRKEGQNVTLSCEQNLNHDAMYWYRQDPGQGLRLIYYSQIVNDFQKGDIAEGYSVSREKKESFPLTVTSAQKNPTAFYLCASSDPGNTSYEQYFGPGTRLTVT.

Concerning this clone itself: The CDR3 is cut off 3 residues early in the read; its end comes from the germline J gene. This chain uses TRBV19 with TRBJ2-3; TRBD2 matches 9 bases. The V gene end was trimmed by 6 bases and the J gene end by 3 bases; junction bases not matched to a gene: 7. Germline CDR1 LNHDA, CDR2 SQIVND (reference sequence). This CDR3 is 15 amino acids long. The DNA read from the CDR3 is TGTGCCAGTAGCTCTCTAGCGGGAAATACAGATACG. Translation gives CASSSLAGNTDT. In full, the CDR3 reads CASSSLAGNTDTQYF. Filled out from reference TRBV19 and TRBJ2-3, the complete variable domain reads DGGITQSPKYLFRKEGQNVTLSCEQNLNHDAMYWYRQDPGQGLRLIYYSQIVNDFQKGDIAEGYSVSREKKESFPLTVTSAQKNPTAFYLCASSSLAGNTDTQYFGPGTRLTVL.

Concerning this clone itself: Read sequence stops 3 residues before the CDR3 end, and the germline J gene provides the missing end. V usage is TRBV28 and J usage is TRBJ2-3, with 13 bases identical to TRBD2. The CDR3 has 18 amino acids. The V gene's germline CDR1 is MDHEN and CDR2 SYDVKM. J lost 0 bases, V lost 3 bases, and 6 bases had no gene match. Here the CDR3 reads CASSLLPGLAGSTDTQYF. CDR3 bases read: TGTGCCAGCAGTTTGCTTCCGGGACTAGCGGGGAGCACAGATACG.

About this clone itself: The read terminates 3 residues ahead of where the CDR3 ends, so the germline J gene completes it. Other nucleotide sequences from this sample produce the same CDR3. The genes are TRBV20-1 and TRBJ2-7; 8 nucleotides line up with TRBD2. V trimming: 3 bases; J trimming: 0 bases; junction bases outside the gene matches: 16. The length of the CDR3 is 18 residues. From germline, CDR1 is DFQATT and CDR2 SNEGSKA (reference sequence). CDR3 region: CSARGPRASGPPSYEQYF. Incomplete CDR3 DNA: TGCAGTGCTAGGGGGCCCCGGGCTAGCGGGCCCCCCTCCTACGAG.

With regard to this clone: The CDR3 extends 3 residues past the end of the read, so its final part is completed from the germline J gene. The J gene is TRBJ1-1, the V gene TRBV18, with D maybe TRBD1 (6 bases). CDR3 length: 15 amino acids. Trimming took 5 bases from V and 1 from J, leaving 14 bases between them. Germline-derived CDR1 and CDR2 are KGHSH and LQKENI. Partial CDR3 DNA: TGTGCCAGCTCAGGGCGAGTCAGGGGGAACACTGAA. Translating gives CASSGRVRGNTE. The full-length CDR3 reads as CASSGRVRGNTEAFF.

In the case of this clone: The CDR3 extends 3 residues past the end of the read, so its final part is completed from the germline J gene. V gene TRBV5-1 combines with J gene TRBJ1-1, with a weak D call TRBD1 (6 bases). There are 16 residues in the CDR3. Trimming left V 2 bases short and J 0 bases short, with 14 bases between. Germline V gives CDR1 SGHRS, CDR2 YFSETQ. The sequenced part of the CDR3 DNA is TGCGCCAGCAGCTTTGGGGGGGGCCCAATGAACACTGAA. Amino acid sequence: CASSFGGGPMNTE. The entire CDR3 reads CASSFGGGPMNTEAFF.

CDR3 DNA, as far as it was read: TGTGCCAGCATCGAACTAGCGGGATCCTACAATGAC. Encoded protein: CASIELAGSYND. The whole CDR3 is CASIELAGSYNDYTF. This chain connects TRBV7-9 to TRBJ1-2, with D hard to call. The missing CDR3 end, 3 residues past where the read stops, is filled in from the germline J gene. The CDR3 covers 15 residues. Germline-derived CDR1 and CDR2 are SEHNR and FQNEAQ (reference sequence).

Note on this clone: The CDR3 end lies 3 residues beyond the end of the read and is filled in from the germline J gene. The chain carries TRBV6-2 or TRBV6-3 and TRBJ1-2, with D uncertain. CDR3 length: 16 residues. The germline V gene has CDR1 MNHEY and CDR2 SVGEGT. The part of the CDR3 DNA that was read is TGTGCCAGCAGGGAACACAGCGGGAAGAGCACAGATACC. This encodes CASREHSGKSTDT. The complete CDR3 protein is CASREHSGKSTDTYTF.

Concerning this clone itself: The read gets to within 3 residues of the CDR3 end, and the germline J gene fills in the rest. V is TRBV28 and J is TRBJ2-7; 8 bases align to TRBD1. The CDR3 runs to 13 residues. Looked up from germline, CDR1 is MDHEN and CDR2 is SYDVKM. V lost 8 bases to trimming and J lost 3 bases; unmatched junction nucleotides: 6. The CDR3 loop reads CASLDRGYYEQYF. CDR3 DNA (partial): TGTGCCAGCCTTGACAGGGGATACTACGAG.

Note on this clone: The CDR3 end is not reached by the read, which stops 3 residues before it; the germline J gene fills it in. The rearrangement uses TRBV2 and TRBJ2-7; a possible D gene is TRBD1 (5 bases). The V end lost 5 bases, the J end lost 1 base, and 9 bases lay between the germline ends. From germline, CDR1 is SNHLY and CDR2 FYNNEI. The CDR3 loop spans 13 amino acids. Partial CDR3 DNA: TGTGCCAGCAGTCTGGCAGGGTCCTACGAG. Protein product: CASSLAGSYE. The full-length CDR3 reads as CASSLAGSYEQYF.

To note about this clone: The CDR3 end is not reached by the read, which stops 3 residues before it; the germline J gene fills it in. The V call is TRBV5-6, the J call TRBJ1-2; 7 bases match TRBD1. Trimming took 3 bases from V and 5 from J; bases not matched to a gene: 10. The germline V gene encodes CDR1 SGHDT and CDR2 YYEEEE. The CDR3 covers 15 residues. The part of the CDR3 DNA that was read is TGTGCCAGCAGCTGGGGACAGCTTTTTGGGTATGGC. As protein: CASSWGQLFGYG. The whole CDR3 protein reads CASSWGQLFGYGYTF.

Regarding this clone: The DNA ends 3 residues before the CDR3 does, and the rest of the CDR3 is filled in from the germline J gene. The chain combines TRBV28 with TRBJ1-2; 8 positions agree with TRBD1. Germline assignment: CDR1 MDHEN and CDR2 SYDVKM. The V segment lost 6 bases and the J segment 4 bases; nucleotides outside the gene matches: 10. CDR3 length: 15 residues. CDR3 region: CASRSTGVVSYGYTF. The part of the CDR3 DNA that was read is TGTGCCAGCAGGTCGACAGGGGTTGTGAGCTATGGC.

As concerns this clone: Read data end 3 residues before the CDR3 end; the end is taken from the germline J gene. The chain employs TRBV7-9 and TRBJ1-3, with 7 bases matching TRBD1. The V gene's germline CDR1 is SEHNR and CDR2 FQNEAQ (reference sequence). V gave up 5 bases and J gave up 4 bases; unmatched junction bases: 8. The CDR3 is 15 residues long. The sequenced part of the CDR3 DNA is TGTGCCAGCAGCGCCCGGGGGACAGTCGGAAACACC. Encoded protein: CASSARGTVGNT. Given in full, the CDR3 is CASSARGTVGNTIYF.

In regard to this clone: Read data end 3 residues before the CDR3 end; the end is taken from the germline J gene. The chain links TRBV20-1 to TRBJ2-3, with 12 positions matching TRBD1. Germline assignment: CDR1 DFQATT and CDR2 SNEGSKA (reference sequence). The CDR3 is made up of 15 amino acids. The J segment lost 4 bases and the V segment lost 4 bases, leaving 6 bases of the junction unmatched. The part of the CDR3 DNA that was read is TGCAGTGCTACCCCGGGACAGGGGGCCTCAGATACG. Translated: CSATPGQGASDT. The CDR3 as a whole reads CSATPGQGASDTQYF.

For this clone: The sequenced fragment ends 3 residues before the CDR3 boundary, so the rest is inferred from the germline J gene. The chain is built from TRBV28 and TRBJ2-1, with 9 bases identical to TRBD2. This CDR3 has 14 amino acids. Per germline, CDR1 MDHEN and CDR2 SYDVKM. V lost 6 bases, J lost 4 bases, and 4 bases stayed unmatched. CDR3 DNA, as far as it was read: TGTGCCAGCAGCCCCGCGGGAGGGTACAATGAG. This sequence encodes CASSPAGGYNE. Given in full, the CDR3 is CASSPAGGYNEQFF.

Of note for this clone: The read ends 3 residues shy of where the CDR3 ends; the end is completed using the germline J gene. The chain uses TRBV2 and TRBJ2-1; no firm D call. V gave up 6 bases and J gave up 3 bases, with 3 bases separating them. Germline CDR1 is SNHLY and CDR2 is FYNNEI. The CDR3 has 11 amino acids. The CDR3: CASSLYNEQFF. The CDR3 DNA, read in part, is TGTGCCAGCAGCCTCTACAATGAG.

On this clone: The sequence runs out 3 residues before the end of the CDR3; the remainder is reconstructed from the germline J gene. The chain has TRBV29-1 and TRBJ2-2, with TRBD1 identical over 8 bases. CDR1 and CDR2 from the germline V gene are SQVTM and ANQGSEA. This CDR3 spans 15 amino acids. V dropped 4 bases and J dropped 6; count of bases not matched to a gene: 10. The DNA read from the CDR3 is TGCAGCGTTGCCAAAACGCAGGGGGCGGCCGGGGAG. Amino acid sequence: CSVAKTQGAAGE. From start to end, the CDR3 is CSVAKTQGAAGELFF.

A remark on this clone: The CDR3 is cut off 3 residues early in the read; its end comes from the germline J gene. The rearrangement joins TRBV7-6 to TRBJ2-7; D perhaps matches TRBD1 (6 bases). CDR3 length: 14 amino acids. Germline V gene lookup returns CDR1 SGHVS and CDR2 FNYEAQ. Trimming took 2 bases from V and 6 from J, leaving 14 bases between them. The CDR3 sequence: CASSLLQGTGEQYF. CDR3 DNA (partial): TGTGCCAGCAGCTTACTCCAGGGGACGGGCGAG.

As to this clone: The read ends 3 residues early relative to the CDR3; the germline J gene fills the gap. V usage is TRBV11-1 and J usage is TRBJ2-1; a weak D match, TRBD1 (5 bases). Germline values: CDR1 SGHAT, CDR2 FQDESV (reference sequence). V was trimmed by 5 bases and J by 0 bases, leaving 11 bases between them. The CDR3 covers 15 residues. Partial CDR3 DNA: TGTGCCAGCAGCCCAGACAGAAGCTCCTACAATGAG. This sequence encodes CASSPDRSSYNE. The CDR3 reads in full as CASSPDRSSYNEQFF.

CDR3 residues: CSARDWTSGRVNEQFF. The CDR3 DNA, read in part, is TGCAGTGCTAGAGACTGGACTAGCGGGAGGGTCAATGAG. The chain employs TRBV20-1 and TRBJ2-1, with 15 bases lining up with TRBD2. The CDR3 end falls 3 residues outside the read, so it is completed with the germline J gene. The V gene's germline CDR1 is DFQATT and CDR2 SNEGSKA (reference sequence). CDR3 length equals 16 residues. V was pared by 0 bases and J by 6 bases, with 3 bases of the junction left unmatched.